Shown below are 19 T cell receptor beta chains from a single sample sequenced in a study of blood T cell repertoires in COVID-19. Using immunoSEQ multiplex PCR, the repertoire was profiled, and TCRdb retains in-frame clones only, with some absent. In the table there are 450,000 to 600,000 clones, roughly 87% of which are singletons. Sample: PBMCs or T cells enriched from blood (not recorded which). These receptors were collected from a woman between 18 and 30 years old who had recovered from COVID-19.

This clone was seen just once. The rearrangement links TRBV7-8 to TRBJ1-5; the D is unclear. V was trimmed by 5 bases and J by 2 bases, leaving 13 bases between them. This CDR3 is 15 amino acids long. The germline CDR1 and CDR2 sequences are SGHVS and FQNEAQ. As DNA, the CDR3 is TGTGCCAGCAGCCACAAGGGAGAGGGCAATCAGCCCCAGCATTTT. Encoded protein: CASSHKGEGNQPQHF. The whole variable domain, filled in from reference TRBV7-8 and TRBJ1-5, reads GAGVSQSPRYKVAKRGQDVALRCDPISGHVSLFWYQQALGQGPEFLTYFQNEAQLDKSGLPSDRFFAERPEGSVSTLKIQRTQQEDSAVYLCASSHKGEGNQPQHFGDGTRLSIL.

The chain combines TRBV7-9 with TRBJ1-4; possible D gene TRBD1, 5 bases. Germline V gives CDR1 SEHNR, CDR2 FQNEAQ (reference sequence). The V and J ends lost 5 bases and 0 bases respectively, with 10 bases between them. This CDR3 has 15 residues. CDR3 bases: TGTGCCAGCAGCAGAACAGGAGCAACTAATGAAAAACTGTTTTTT. Its protein product is CASSRTGATNEKLFF.

J is TRBJ1-4 and V is TRBV2; D is unclear. Germline loops: CDR1 SNHLY, CDR2 FYNNEI. The CDR3 runs 13 residues. V was trimmed by 8 bases and J by 8 bases, leaving 15 bases between them. Here the CDR3 reads CASRMEAGEKLFF. The CDR3 DNA is TGTGCCAGCCGTATGGAGGCTGGCGAAAAACTGTTTTTT.

Points on this clone: Distinct nucleotide sequences in the sample also encode this CDR3. The chain uses TRBV5-1 and TRBJ2-2; D is ambiguous. The V end lost 0 bases, the J end lost 2 bases, and 5 bases lay between the germline ends. Germline V gene lookup returns CDR1 SGHRS and CDR2 YFSETQ. The CDR3 length is 14 residues. CDR3 loop: CASSLAGNTGELFF. The DNA of the CDR3 is TGCGCCAGCAGCTTGGCGGGTAACACCGGGGAGCTGTTTTTT.

This CDR3 reads CASTPRGGGTEAFF. DNA of the CDR3: TGTGCCAGCACCCCTCGAGGGGGTGGCACTGAAGCTTTCTTT. The genes are TRBV5-6 and TRBJ1-1; a weak D match, TRBD1 (6 bases). Germline V gene sequence: CDR1 SGHDT, CDR2 YYEEEE. Trimming left V 6 bases short and J 4 bases short, with 16 bases between. This CDR3 comprises 14 residues. The whole variable domain, remainder taken from reference TRBV5-6 and TRBJ1-1, is DAGVTQSPTHLIKTRGQQVTLRCSPKSGHDTVSWYQQALGQGPQFIFQYYEEEERQRGNFPDRFSGHQFPNYSSELNVNALLLGDSALYLCASTPRGGGTEAFFGQGTRLTVV.

The chain links TRBV7-9 to TRBJ2-5; the D gene is possibly TRBD1 (5 bases). The V end lost 6 bases, the J end lost 3 bases, and 11 bases lay between the germline ends. CDR3 size: 13 residues. Germline CDR1 SEHNR, CDR2 FQNEAQ (reference sequence). CDR3 sequence: CASSSSGKETQYF. In DNA form, the CDR3 reads TGTGCCAGCAGTTCCTCAGGGAAAGAGACCCAGTACTTC.

The genes are TRBV23-1 and TRBJ2-7; tentative D call: TRBD2 (6 bases). TRBV23-1 is an open reading frame whose function is uncertain. Deletions cut 3 bases from V and 7 bases from J, with 13 bases between. This CDR3 region has 13 residues. CDR3 in amino acids: CASSQTRSREQYF. CDR3 sequence (DNA): TGCGCCAGCAGTCAGACTAGGTCACGGGAGCAGTACTTC.

The chain carries TRBV27 and TRBJ1-2; no clear D. The germline V gene encodes CDR1 MNHEY and CDR2 SMNVEV (reference sequence). V lost 3 bases, J lost 5 bases, and 10 bases lay in between. The CDR3 is made up of 13 amino acids. The CDR3 DNA follows: TGTGCCAGCAGTTTCAGAGAGGGATATGGCTACACCTTC. It is translated as CASSFREGYGYTF.

The gene calls are TRBV2 and TRBJ2-5; tentative D call: TRBD1 (6 bases). Trimming took 5 bases from V and 4 from J, leaving 11 bases between them. Germline CDR1 reads SNHLY; CDR2 reads FYNNEI. The CDR3 is 13 amino acids. The CDR3 nucleotides are TGTGCCAGCAGTTCCCAGGGGCGAGAGACCCAGTACTTC. Protein product: CASSSQGRETQYF. The full variable domain, with the rest looked up from reference TRBV2 and TRBJ2-5, is EPEVTQTPSHQVTQMGQEVILRCVPISNHLYFYWYRQILGQKVEFLVSFYNNEISEKSEIFDDQFSVERPDGSNFTLKIRSTKLEDSAMYFCASSSQGRETQYFGPGTRLLVL.

The genes are TRBV5-4 and TRBJ2-3, with 11 bases identical to TRBD2. From germline, CDR1 is SGHNT and CDR2 YYREEE (reference sequence). The CDR3 length is 16 residues. J was trimmed by 0 bases and V by 5 bases; bases with no gene match: 5. In nucleotides, the CDR3 is TGTGCCAGCAGTGGGACTAGCGGACCTAGCACAGATACGCAGTATTTT. This sequence encodes CASSGTSGPSTDTQYF.

This clone appeared once. The V and J genes are TRBV4-1 and TRBJ1-2; 11 bases fit TRBD1. Germline lookup yields CDR1 MGHRA and CDR2 YSYEKL. CDR3 length: 20 amino acids. The V segment lost 4 bases and the J segment 4 bases; nucleotides outside the gene matches: 20. The CDR3 reads CASSPRQYIPGQGVGYGYTF. CDR3 DNA sequence: TGCGCCAGCAGCCCCCGCCAATACATACCGGGACAGGGGGTTGGCTATGGCTACACCTTC.

V and J are TRBV19 and TRBJ2-7; 8 nucleotides line up with TRBD2. Losses at the gene ends were 4 bases for V and 0 bases for J; bases not matched to a gene: 2. This CDR3 has 14 residues. Per the germline V gene, CDR1 is LNHDA and CDR2 is SQIVND (reference sequence). This CDR3 is CASSRSGSSYEQYF. CDR3 DNA sequence: TGTGCCAGTAGTAGGAGCGGGAGCTCCTACGAGCAGTACTTC.

This chain links TRBV5-1 with TRBJ1-6; TRBD1 agrees at 7 bases. V dropped 3 bases and J dropped 14; count of bases not matched to a gene: 11. The CDR3 totals 14 residues. Germline-derived CDR1 and CDR2 are SGHRS and YFSETQ. CDR3 amino acids: CASSSGQPDSTLHF. CDR3 in DNA: TGCGCCAGCAGCTCGGGACAGCCGGACAGTACCCTCCACTTT.

CDR3 sequence reads: CASSLRGSGDEQFF. The CDR3 DNA reads TGCGCCAGCAGCTTGAGAGGTAGCGGGGATGAGCAGTTCTTC. The chain recombines TRBV5-1 with TRBJ2-1; 8 nucleotides line up with TRBD2. The CDR3 covers 14 residues. The V and J ends lost 1 base and 8 bases, in that order; junction bases with no gene match: 5. The germline CDR1 and CDR2 sequences are SGHRS and YFSETQ.

The rearrangement links TRBV7-6 to TRBJ1-1; 8 bases agree with TRBD1. Germline assignment: CDR1 SGHVS and CDR2 FNYEAQ. The CDR3 totals 12 residues. With 6 bases clipped from V and 8 bases from J, the junction kept 5 bases outside the gene matches. The CDR3 here is CASSNRGGEAFF. The DNA for the CDR3 is TGTGCCAGCAGTAACAGGGGGGGGGAAGCTTTCTTT.

The chain employs TRBV9 and TRBJ2-2; D possibly corresponds to TRBD1 (6 bases). Germline CDR1 is SGDLS and CDR2 is YYNGEE. Trimming pared 4 bases from V and 2 bases from J, leaving 12 bases between. CDR3 size: 15 residues. The CDR3 nucleotides read TGTGCCAGCAGCCCCCGGGACACTAACACCGGGGAGCTGTTTTTT. As protein: CASSPRDTNTGELFF. Complete variable domain (other parts from reference TRBV9 and TRBJ2-2): DSGVTQTPKHLITATGQRVTLRCSPRSGDLSVYWYQQSLDQGLQFLIQYYNGEERAKGNILERFSAQQFPDLHSELNLSSLELGDSALYFCASSPRDTNTGELFFGEGSRLTVL.

This chain uses TRBV12-3 or TRBV12-4 with TRBJ1-2; D remains ambiguous. With 5 bases removed from V and 6 bases from J, the gap between germline ends came to 4 bases. The length of the CDR3 is 10 residues. CDR3 coding DNA: TGTGCCAGCAGTGGGCATGGCTACACCTTC. Its protein is CASSGHGYTF.

The chain carries TRBV6-5 and TRBJ1-6; no reliable D call. The CDR3 covers 15 residues. Germline values: CDR1 MNHEY, CDR2 SVGAGI. With 7 bases removed from V and 4 bases from J, the gap between germline ends came to 14 bases. CDR3 DNA: TGTGCCAGCACCCCAATGGCCGGGTATAATTCACCCCTCCACTTT. Protein sequence: CASTPMAGYNSPLHF.

In this sample, this clone turned up once. The rearrangement uses TRBV14 and TRBJ1-2; D remains unclear. V gave up 4 bases and J gave up 4 bases, with 10 bases separating them. This CDR3 has 13 amino acids. CDR1 is SGHDN, CDR2 FVKESK, per germline. The CDR3 DNA is TGTGCCAGCAGCCCCGAGACAAGCTATGGCTACACCTTC. Its translation is CASSPETSYGYTF.